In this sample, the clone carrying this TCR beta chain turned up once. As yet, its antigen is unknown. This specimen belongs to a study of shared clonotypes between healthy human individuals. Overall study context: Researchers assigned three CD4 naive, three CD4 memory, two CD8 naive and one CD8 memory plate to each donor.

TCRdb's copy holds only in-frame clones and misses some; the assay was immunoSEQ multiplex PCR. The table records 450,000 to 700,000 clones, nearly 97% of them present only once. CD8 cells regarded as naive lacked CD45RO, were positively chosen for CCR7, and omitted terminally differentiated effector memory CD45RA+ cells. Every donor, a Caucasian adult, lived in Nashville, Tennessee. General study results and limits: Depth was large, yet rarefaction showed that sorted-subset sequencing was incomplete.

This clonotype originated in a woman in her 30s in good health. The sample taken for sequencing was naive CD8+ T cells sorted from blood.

CDR3 sequence (DNA): TGTGCCAGCAGCGTAGCTACAGCGGCCACCTACGAGCAGTACTTC. Translated: CASSVATAATYEQYF. The chain couples TRBV9 to TRBJ2-7, with D maybe TRBD2 (5 bases). CDR1 SGDLS and CDR2 YYNGEE come from the germline V gene. The V and J ends lost 0 bases and 2 bases respectively, with 12 bases between them. The CDR3 is 15 amino acids. The entire variable domain, with the rest obtained from reference TRBV9 and TRBJ2-7, is as follows: DSGVTQTPKHLITATGQRVTLRCSPRSGDLSVYWYQQSLDQGLQFLIQYYNGEERAKGNILERFSAQQFPDLHSELNLSSLELGDSALYFCASSVATAATYEQYFGPGTRLTVT.